This entry lists 6 T cell receptor beta chains sequenced from one sample in a study of blood T cell repertoires in COVID-19. Clones were read by immunoSEQ multiplex PCR, and TCRdb kept only the in-frame ones, dropping some. The sample has 250,000 to 300,000 clones, approximately 87% seen once. The sequenced material came from peripheral blood. The source is a woman in her 30s with COVID-19, enrolled during active disease.

The chain joins TRBV28 to TRBJ1-6; 8 bases are a match to TRBD1. The CDR3 spans 18 residues. J gave up 2 bases and V 2 bases, and 8 bases lay outside the gene matches. Germline CDR1 and CDR2: MDHEN and SYDVKM. The CDR3 sequence is CASSLPPGQVTYNSPLHF. In nucleotides, the CDR3 is TGTGCCAGCAGTTTACCCCCGGGACAGGTTACCTATAATTCACCCCTCCACTTT.

V gene TRBV27 combines with J gene TRBJ2-7; 9 bases line up with TRBD2. The CDR3 extends over 15 amino acids. Germline assignment: CDR1 MNHEY and CDR2 SMNVEV (reference sequence). The V gene end was trimmed by 4 bases and the J gene end by 2 bases; junction bases not matched to a gene: 6. Here the CDR3 DNA reads TGTGCCAGCAGTTCCCATAGCGGGGGAGCCTACGAGCAGTACTTC. Translated: CASSSHSGGAYEQYF.

The chain recombines TRBV1 with TRBJ1-1; no check of the table's D call, TRBD1, against the DNA was made. TRBV1 is shown as a pseudogene. The CDR3 extends over 14 amino acids. CDR3 nucleotides: TGCACCAGCCTCCGTCAGGGGCGTCCCACTGAAGCTTTCTTT. This gives the protein CTSLRQGRPTEAFF.

As concerns this clone: Distinct nucleotide sequences in the sample also encode this CDR3. The chain has TRBV19 and TRBJ1-1, with D possibly being TRBD1 (6 bases). Germline V gene data show CDR1 as LNHDA and CDR2 as SQIVND (reference sequence). The CDR3 length is 14 residues. Trimming took off 6 bases at V and 0 bases at J, with 11 bases between the two ends. The CDR3 nucleotides are TGTGCCAGTAGCACGACAGGACTGAACACTGAAGCTTTCTTT. Translation gives CASSTTGLNTEAFF.

V is TRBV19 and J is TRBJ1-6; no clear D gene. The CDR3 is made up of 15 amino acids. Trimming removed 6 bases at V and 6 bases at J, with 15 bases between. The germline V gene encodes CDR1 LNHDA and CDR2 SQIVND (reference sequence). CDR3 in DNA: TGTGCCAGTAGATCCCTCGTGAGGGCTAATTCACCCCTCCACTTT. It specifies CASRSLVRANSPLHF.

This clone was counted once. This chain uses TRBV5-1 with TRBJ2-3; 9 bases map to TRBD2. The CDR3 consists of 16 residues. V trimming: 0 bases; J trimming: 0 bases; junction bases outside the gene matches: 2. CDR1 is SGHRS, CDR2 YFSETQ, per germline. CDR3 region: CASSLGLAESTDTQYF. The CDR3 bases are TGCGCCAGCAGCTTGGGACTAGCGGAAAGCACAGATACGCAGTATTTT.